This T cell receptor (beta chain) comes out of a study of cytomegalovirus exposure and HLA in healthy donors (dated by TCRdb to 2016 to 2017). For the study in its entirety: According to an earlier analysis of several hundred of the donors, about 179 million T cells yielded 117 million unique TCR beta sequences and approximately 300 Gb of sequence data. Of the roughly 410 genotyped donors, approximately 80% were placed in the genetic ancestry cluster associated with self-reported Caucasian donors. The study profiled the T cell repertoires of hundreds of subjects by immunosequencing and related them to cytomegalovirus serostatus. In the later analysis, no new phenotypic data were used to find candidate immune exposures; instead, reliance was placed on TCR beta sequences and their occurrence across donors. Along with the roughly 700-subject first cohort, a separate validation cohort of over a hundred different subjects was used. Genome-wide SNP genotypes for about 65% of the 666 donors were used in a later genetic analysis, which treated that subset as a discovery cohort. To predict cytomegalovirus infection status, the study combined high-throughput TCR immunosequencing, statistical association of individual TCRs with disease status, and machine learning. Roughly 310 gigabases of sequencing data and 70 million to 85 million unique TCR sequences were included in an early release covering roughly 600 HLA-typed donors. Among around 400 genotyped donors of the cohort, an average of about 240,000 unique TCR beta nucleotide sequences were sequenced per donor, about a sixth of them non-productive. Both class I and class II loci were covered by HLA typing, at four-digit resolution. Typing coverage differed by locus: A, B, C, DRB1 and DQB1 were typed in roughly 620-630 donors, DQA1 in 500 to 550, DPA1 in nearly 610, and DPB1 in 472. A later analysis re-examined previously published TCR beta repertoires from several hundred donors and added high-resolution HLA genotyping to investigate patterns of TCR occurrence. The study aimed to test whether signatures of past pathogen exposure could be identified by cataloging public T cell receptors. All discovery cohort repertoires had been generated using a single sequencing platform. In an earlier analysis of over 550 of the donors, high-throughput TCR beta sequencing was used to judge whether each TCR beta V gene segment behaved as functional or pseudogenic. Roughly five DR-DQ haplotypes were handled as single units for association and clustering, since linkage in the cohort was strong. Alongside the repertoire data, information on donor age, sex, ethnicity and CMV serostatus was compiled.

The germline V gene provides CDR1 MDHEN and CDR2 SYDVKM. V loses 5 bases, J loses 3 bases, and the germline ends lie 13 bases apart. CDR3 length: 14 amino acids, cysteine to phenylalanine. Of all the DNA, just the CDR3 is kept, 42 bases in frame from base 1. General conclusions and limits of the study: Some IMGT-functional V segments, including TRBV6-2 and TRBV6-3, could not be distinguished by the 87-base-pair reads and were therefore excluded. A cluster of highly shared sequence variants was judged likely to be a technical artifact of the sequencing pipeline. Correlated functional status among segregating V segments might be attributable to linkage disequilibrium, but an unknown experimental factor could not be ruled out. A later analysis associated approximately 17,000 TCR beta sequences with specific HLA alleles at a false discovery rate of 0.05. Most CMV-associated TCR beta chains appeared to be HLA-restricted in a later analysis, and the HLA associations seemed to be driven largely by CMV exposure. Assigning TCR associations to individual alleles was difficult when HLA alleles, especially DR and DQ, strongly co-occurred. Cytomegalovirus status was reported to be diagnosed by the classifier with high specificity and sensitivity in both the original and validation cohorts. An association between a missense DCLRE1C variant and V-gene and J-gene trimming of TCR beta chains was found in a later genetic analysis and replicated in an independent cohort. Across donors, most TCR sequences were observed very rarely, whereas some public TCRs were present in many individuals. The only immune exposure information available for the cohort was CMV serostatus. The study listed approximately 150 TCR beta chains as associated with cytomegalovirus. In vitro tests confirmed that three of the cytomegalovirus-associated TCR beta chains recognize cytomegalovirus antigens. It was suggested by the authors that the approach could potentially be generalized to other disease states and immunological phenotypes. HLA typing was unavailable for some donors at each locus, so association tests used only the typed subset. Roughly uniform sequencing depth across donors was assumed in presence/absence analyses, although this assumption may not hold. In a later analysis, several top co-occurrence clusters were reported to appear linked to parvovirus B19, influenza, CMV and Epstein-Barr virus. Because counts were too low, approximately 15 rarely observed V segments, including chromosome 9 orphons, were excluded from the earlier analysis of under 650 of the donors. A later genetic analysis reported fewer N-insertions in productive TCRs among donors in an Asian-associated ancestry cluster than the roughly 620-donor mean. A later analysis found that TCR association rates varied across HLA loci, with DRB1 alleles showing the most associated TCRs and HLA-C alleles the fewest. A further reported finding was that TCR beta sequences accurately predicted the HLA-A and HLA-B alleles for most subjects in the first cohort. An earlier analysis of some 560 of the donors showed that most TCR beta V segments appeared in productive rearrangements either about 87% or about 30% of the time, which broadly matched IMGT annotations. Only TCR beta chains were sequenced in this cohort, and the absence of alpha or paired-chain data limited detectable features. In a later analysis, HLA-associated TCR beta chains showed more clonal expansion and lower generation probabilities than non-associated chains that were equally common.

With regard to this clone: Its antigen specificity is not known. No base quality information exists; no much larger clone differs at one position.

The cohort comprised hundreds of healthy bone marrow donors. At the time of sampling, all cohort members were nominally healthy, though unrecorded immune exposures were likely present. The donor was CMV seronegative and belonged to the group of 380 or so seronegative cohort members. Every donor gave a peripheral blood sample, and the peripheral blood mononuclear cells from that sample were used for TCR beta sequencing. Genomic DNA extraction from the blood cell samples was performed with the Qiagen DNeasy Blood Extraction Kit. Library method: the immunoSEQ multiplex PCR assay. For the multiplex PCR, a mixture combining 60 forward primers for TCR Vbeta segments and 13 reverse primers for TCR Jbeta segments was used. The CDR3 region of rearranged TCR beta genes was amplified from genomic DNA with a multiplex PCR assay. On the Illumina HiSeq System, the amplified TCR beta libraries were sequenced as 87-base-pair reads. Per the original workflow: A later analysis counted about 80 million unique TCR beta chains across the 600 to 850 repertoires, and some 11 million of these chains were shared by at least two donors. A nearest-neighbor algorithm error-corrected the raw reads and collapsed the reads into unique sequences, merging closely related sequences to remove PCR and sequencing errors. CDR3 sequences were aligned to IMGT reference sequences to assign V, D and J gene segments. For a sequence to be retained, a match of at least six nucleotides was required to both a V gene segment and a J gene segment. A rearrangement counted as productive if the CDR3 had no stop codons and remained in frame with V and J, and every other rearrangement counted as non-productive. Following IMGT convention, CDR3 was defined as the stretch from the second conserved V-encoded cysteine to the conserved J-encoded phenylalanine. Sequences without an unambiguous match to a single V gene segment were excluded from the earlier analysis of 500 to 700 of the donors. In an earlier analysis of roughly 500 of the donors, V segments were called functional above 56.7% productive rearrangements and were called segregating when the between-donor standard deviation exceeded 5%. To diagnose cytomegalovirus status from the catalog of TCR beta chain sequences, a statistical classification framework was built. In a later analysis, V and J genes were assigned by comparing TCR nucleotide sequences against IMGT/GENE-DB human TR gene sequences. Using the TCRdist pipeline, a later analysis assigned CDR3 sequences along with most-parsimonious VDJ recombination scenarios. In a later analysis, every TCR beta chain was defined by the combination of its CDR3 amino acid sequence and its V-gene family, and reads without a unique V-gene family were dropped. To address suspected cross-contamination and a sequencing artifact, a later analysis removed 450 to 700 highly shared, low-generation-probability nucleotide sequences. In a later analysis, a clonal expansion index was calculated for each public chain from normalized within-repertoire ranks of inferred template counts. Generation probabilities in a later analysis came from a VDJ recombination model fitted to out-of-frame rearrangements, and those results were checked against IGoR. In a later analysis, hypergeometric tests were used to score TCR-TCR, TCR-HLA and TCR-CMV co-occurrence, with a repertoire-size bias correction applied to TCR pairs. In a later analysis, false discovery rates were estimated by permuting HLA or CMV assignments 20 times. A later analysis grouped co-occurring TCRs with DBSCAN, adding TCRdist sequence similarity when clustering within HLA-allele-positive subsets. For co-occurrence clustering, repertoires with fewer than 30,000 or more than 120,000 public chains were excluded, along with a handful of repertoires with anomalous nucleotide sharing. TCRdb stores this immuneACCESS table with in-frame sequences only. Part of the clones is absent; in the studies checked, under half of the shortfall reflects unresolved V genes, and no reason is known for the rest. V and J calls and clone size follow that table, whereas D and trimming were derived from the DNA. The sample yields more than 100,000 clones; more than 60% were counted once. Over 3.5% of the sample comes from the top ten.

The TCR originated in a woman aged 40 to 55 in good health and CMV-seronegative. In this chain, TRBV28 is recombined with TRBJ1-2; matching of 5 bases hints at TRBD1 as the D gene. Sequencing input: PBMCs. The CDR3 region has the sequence CASSRIGAHYGYTF. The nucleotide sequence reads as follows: TGTGCCAGCAGTAGGATAGGGGCCCACTATGGCTACACCTTC.